This is a list of T cell receptor beta chains from one sample in a study of T cell responses to AZD1222 COVID-19 vaccine. Sequencing used immunoSEQ multiplex PCR; TCRdb keeps in-frame clones, though not all of them. Of roughly 130,000 clones in the sample, just under 95% were seen once. Here the sequenced sample was peripheral blood, taken on day 0 of AZD1222 vaccination. These receptors originate from an adult in good health. The CDR3 runs from the conserved cysteine through the conserved F or W. The order of the fields is CDR3 DNA, CDR3 protein, J gene, clone size, D gene, V gene. The D gene is left open where the match is weak. Part of the rows lack a size; the others show once, few, many or a class for expanded clones.

CDR3 DNA: TGTGCCAGCTTTGGTTTGAAGGGGAGAGCTAACTATGGCTACACCTTC
CDR3 protein: CASFGLKGRANYGYTF
J gene: TRBJ1-2
clone size: few
D gene: NA
V gene: TRBV2

CDR3 DNA: TGCGCCAGCAGTCACCGGACTAGCGGGGGCCCACAAATCAATGAGCAGTTCTTC
CDR3 protein: CASSHRTSGGPQINEQFF
J gene: TRBJ2-1
clone size: once
D gene: TRBD2
V gene: TRBV23-1

CDR3 DNA: TGTGCCAGCAGCCAAGATATTGCAGGGATTAATGAAAAACTGTTTTTT
CDR3 protein: CASSQDIAGINEKLFF
J gene: TRBJ1-4
clone size: NA
D gene: NA
V gene: TRBV4-2

CDR3 DNA: TGTGCCACCAGCAGAGATCGGTTAGCGGGTGACGAGCAGTACTTC
CDR3 protein: CATSRDRLAGDEQYF
J gene: TRBJ2-7
clone size: few
D gene: TRBD2
V gene: TRBV15

CDR3 DNA: TGTGCCAGCAGTTACTCAGGGCGAAGGGCCGCAGGCTACACCTTC
CDR3 protein: CASSYSGRRAAGYTF
J gene: TRBJ1-2
clone size: NA
D gene: NA
V gene: TRBV6-5

CDR3 DNA: TGTGCCAGCAGCCCCTCTTCGCAGGGGAGAAACACCATATATTTT
CDR3 protein: CASSPSSQGRNTIYF
J gene: TRBJ1-3
clone size: NA
D gene: NA
V gene: TRBV13

CDR3 DNA: TGTGCCAGCTCACCATCAGACAGGGGTGGAGGCAATGAGCAGTTCTTC
CDR3 protein: CASSPSDRGGGNEQFF
J gene: TRBJ2-1
clone size: NA
D gene: TRBD1
V gene: TRBV18

CDR3 DNA: TGTGCCTGGAGTAGAAGCGGCTACACCTTC
CDR3 protein: CAWSRSGYTF
J gene: TRBJ1-2
clone size: NA
D gene: NA
V gene: TRBV30

CDR3 DNA: TGTGCCAGCAGTTACTCGACGAGCGGAAACACCATATATTTT
CDR3 protein: CASSYSTSGNTIYF
J gene: TRBJ1-3
clone size: once
D gene: NA
V gene: TRBV6-5

CDR3 DNA: TGTGCCAGCAGCCAAGAGAGGGGCTGGGGCTACACCTTC
CDR3 protein: CASSQERGWGYTF
J gene: TRBJ1-2
clone size: NA
D gene: NA
V gene: TRBV4-2

CDR3 DNA: TGTGCCAGTAGTATTGGGGGGACAGGAGGGTATCATGGCTACACCTTC
CDR3 protein: CASSIGGTGGYHGYTF
J gene: TRBJ1-2
clone size: once
D gene: TRBD1
V gene: TRBV19

CDR3 DNA: TGTGCCAGCAGCGCCCGCCACGACAGGGGTTCTGTCTATGGCTACACCTTC
CDR3 protein: CASSARHDRGSVYGYTF
J gene: TRBJ1-2
clone size: NA
D gene: TRBD1
V gene: TRBV28

CDR3 DNA: TGCGCCAGCAGCTTTCAGGAGGTTGGCTACGAGCAGTACTTC
CDR3 protein: CASSFQEVGYEQYF
J gene: TRBJ2-7
clone size: once
D gene: NA
V gene: TRBV5-1

CDR3 DNA: TGCGCCAGCAGCCCCAGGGCTGCGGGAGTAAATGAGCAGTTCTTC
CDR3 protein: CASSPRAAGVNEQFF
J gene: TRBJ2-1
clone size: NA
D gene: TRBD2
V gene: TRBV5-1

CDR3 DNA: TGTGCCAGCGGCAGGATGAACACTGAAGCTTTCTTT
CDR3 protein: CASGRMNTEAFF
J gene: TRBJ1-1
clone size: NA
D gene: NA
V gene: TRBV6-6

CDR3 DNA: TGTGCCAGCAGCTTACCCCAGCGCCACATTCAGTACTTC
CDR3 protein: CASSLPQRHIQYF
J gene: TRBJ2-4
clone size: once
D gene: NA
V gene: TRBV7-2

CDR3 DNA: TGTGCCAGCAGCTTACCAAACAAGAACACTGAAGCTTTCTTT
CDR3 protein: CASSLPNKNTEAFF
J gene: TRBJ1-1
clone size: NA
D gene: NA
V gene: TRBV7-9

CDR3 DNA: TGTGCCAGCAGCTTAGTAGGGACAGGGGTCTACGAGCAGTACTTC
CDR3 protein: CASSLVGTGVYEQYF
J gene: TRBJ2-7
clone size: NA
D gene: TRBD1
V gene: TRBV7-9

CDR3 DNA: TGTGCCAGCAGTTCTAACAGGGGGTACAATGAGCAGTTCTTC
CDR3 protein: CASSSNRGYNEQFF
J gene: TRBJ2-1
clone size: NA
D gene: TRBD1
V gene: TRBV6-5

CDR3 DNA: TGTGCCAGCAGTGAAATAAGTTTTACAAGCACAGATACGCAGTATTTT
CDR3 protein: CASSEISFTSTDTQYF
J gene: TRBJ2-3
clone size: NA
D gene: NA
V gene: TRBV2

CDR3 DNA: TGTGCCAGCAGCCAAGGGGGCACAGATACGCAGTATTTT
CDR3 protein: CASSQGGTDTQYF
J gene: TRBJ2-3
clone size: NA
D gene: NA
V gene: TRBV3-1/TRBV3-2

CDR3 DNA: TGCAGCGTTGGGACAGGGAGGAGTGGCTACACCTTC
CDR3 protein: CSVGTGRSGYTF
J gene: TRBJ1-2
clone size: NA
D gene: TRBD1
V gene: TRBV29-1

CDR3 DNA: TGTGCCTGGAGTGTACGGCCCCCGGTGGAGTGGGGAGGAGGAAACTACGAGCAGTACTTC
CDR3 protein: CAWSVRPPVEWGGGNYEQYF
J gene: TRBJ2-7
clone size: NA
D gene: NA
V gene: TRBV30

CDR3 DNA: TGCGCCAGCAGCCAAGACTTGGGCGGGAGGACAGATACGCAGTATTTT
CDR3 protein: CASSQDLGGRTDTQYF
J gene: TRBJ2-3
clone size: once
D gene: TRBD2
V gene: TRBV4-3